The source of this T cell receptor beta chain is a study of CD8 T cells in ankylosing spondylitis. Libraries of TCR beta came from quantitative 5'-RACE with molecular barcodes. In TCRdb, the 5' RACE reads were re-called with MiXCR into one record per CDR3 protein. The sample records about 90,000 distinct CDR3 sequences, approximately 8.9% being singletons. The CDR3 is 16 amino acids. Germline assignment: CDR1 LNHNV and CDR2 YYDKDF (reference sequence). V gave up 3 bases and J gave up 2 bases, with 13 bases separating them. This clonotype was counted between two and nine times. Its antigen is as yet unknown. Study-wide results and limits: A CD8+ phenotype characterized the disease-linked clones, which were relatively rare in peripheral blood. For ankylosing spondylitis blood, a TCR beta motif of 7 or 8 highly homologous variants appeared characteristic.

This TCR came from a male donor with ankylosing spondylitis. The chain recombines TRBV15 with TRBJ2-2; tentative D call: TRBD1 (6 bases). The specimen sequenced was blood, either unsorted or a sorted T cell fraction (not recorded which). The CDR3 sequence is CATSSPGTQNTGELFF. The DNA of the CDR3 is TGTGCCACCAGCAGTCCCGGGACACAAAACACCGGGGAGCTGTTTTTT.